A selection of T cell receptor beta chains follows, all from one sample in a study of CXCR3-negative and CXCR3-positive naive CD8 T cells. One entry per CDR3 protein, without DNA, is what TCRdb gives after re-calling the 5' RACE reads. The sample's table shows approximately 49,000 distinct CDR3 sequences. Sequencing used memory CD8+ T cells from blood. Every receptor here comes from a human donor in good health. Some clones in this sample may be carry-over from other donors' samples. Both conserved end residues are part of each CDR3. Size tells how often a clone was seen (once, few, many) or the class of an expanded clone, and some rows leave it out.

clone size	CDR3 length	V gene	J gene	CDR3 protein
NA	13	TRBV20-1	TRBJ1-1	CSARGGRDFEAFF
NA	15	TRBV5-1	TRBJ2-1	CASSQSGGAYNEQFF
NA	13	TRBV5-1	TRBJ2-1	CASRQGDGNEQFF
NA	15	TRBV29-1	TRBJ2-3	CSVEETGEITDTQYF
medium-sized	14	TRBV6-4	TRBJ2-3	CASSDSTEGNTQYF
NA	17	TRBV25-1	TRBJ1-1	CASSEFFYGQANTEAFF
NA	11	TRBV29-1	TRBJ2-7	CSVRSQNEQYF
NA	14	TRBV29-1	TRBJ2-7	CSVEGRGGDYEQYF
NA	13	TRBV12-3/TRBV12-4	TRBJ1-2	CASSITGTYGYTF
NA	14	TRBV20-1	TRBJ2-5	CSARDWISQETQYF
NA	13	TRBV4-1	TRBJ2-5	CASSQVLQETQYF
NA	17	TRBV20-1	TRBJ2-2	CSARPEGRGANTGELFF
NA	15	TRBV29-1	TRBJ2-1	CSARNGTGPNNEQFF
NA	15	TRBV18	TRBJ2-2	CASQPLDSYTGELFF
NA	14	TRBV20-1	TRBJ1-1	CSARDDRENTEAFF
NA	16	TRBV7-6	TRBJ2-5	CASSFLAGGPDETQYF
NA	15	TRBV5-5	TRBJ1-2	CASSLDLGTVYNYTF
NA	19	TRBV4-1	TRBJ2-3	CASSQVGTSGGSSTDTQYF
NA	11	TRBV2	TRBJ1-1	CASTGGTEAFF
NA	11	TRBV7-9	TRBJ2-7	CASSLDHEQYF
NA	16	TRBV6-1	TRBJ2-1	CASSEYAGTGGNEQFF
medium-sized	15	TRBV4-2	TRBJ2-5	CASSQERGGQETQYF
NA	15	TRBV4-1	TRBJ2-7	CASSQVPSGNYEQYF
NA	16	TRBV4-3	TRBJ2-5	CASSQDRGGGWETQYF
NA	15	TRBV28	TRBJ2-7	CASSSGTIQTYEQYF
NA	13	TRBV29-1	TRBJ2-1	CSVEGDTFGEQFF
NA	15	TRBV6-2/TRBV6-3	TRBJ1-1	CASSYEGTENTEAFF
NA	11	TRBV6-2/TRBV6-3	TRBJ1-1	CASLTGAEAFF
NA	15	TRBV7-3	TRBJ2-3	CASSPTGEITDTQYF
NA	13	TRBV11-2	TRBJ2-1	CASSSSSYNEQFF
NA	13	TRBV7-8	TRBJ2-7	CASSPGGRYEQYF
NA	16	TRBV6-6	TRBJ2-3	CASGTLRTVEGDTQYF